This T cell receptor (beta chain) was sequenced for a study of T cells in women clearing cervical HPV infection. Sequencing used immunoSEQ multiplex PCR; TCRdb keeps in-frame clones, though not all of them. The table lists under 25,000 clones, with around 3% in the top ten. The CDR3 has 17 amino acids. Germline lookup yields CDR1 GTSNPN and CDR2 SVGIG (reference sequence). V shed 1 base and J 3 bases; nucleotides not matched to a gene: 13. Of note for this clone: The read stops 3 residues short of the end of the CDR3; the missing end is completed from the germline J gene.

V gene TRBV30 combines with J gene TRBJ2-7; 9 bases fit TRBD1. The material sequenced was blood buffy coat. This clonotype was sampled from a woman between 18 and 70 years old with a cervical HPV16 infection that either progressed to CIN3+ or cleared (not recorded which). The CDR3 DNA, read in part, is TGTGCCTGGAGTGCGGGACACACAGGGGGCGCGGGCTACGAG. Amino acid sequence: CAWSAGHTGGAGYE. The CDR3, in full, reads CAWSAGHTGGAGYEQYF. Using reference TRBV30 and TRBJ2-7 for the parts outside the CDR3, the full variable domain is SQTIHQWPATLVQPVGSPLSLECTVEGTSNPNLYWYRQAAGRGLQLLFYSVGIGQISSEVPQNLSASRPQDRQFILSSKKLLLSDSGFYLCAWSAGHTGGAGYEQYFGPGTRLTVT.